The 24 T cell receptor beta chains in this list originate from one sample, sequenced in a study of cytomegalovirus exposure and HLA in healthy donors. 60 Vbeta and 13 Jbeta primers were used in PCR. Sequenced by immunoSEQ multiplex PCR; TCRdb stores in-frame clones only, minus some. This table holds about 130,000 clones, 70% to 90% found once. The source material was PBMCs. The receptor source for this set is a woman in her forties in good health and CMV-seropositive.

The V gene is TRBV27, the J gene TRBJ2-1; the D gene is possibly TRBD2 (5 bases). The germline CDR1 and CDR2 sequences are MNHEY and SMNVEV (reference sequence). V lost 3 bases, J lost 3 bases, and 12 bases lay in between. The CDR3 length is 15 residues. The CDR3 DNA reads TGTGCCAGCAGTTTCGTGCCGGCGGGCTACAATGAGCAGTTCTTC. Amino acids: CASSFVPAGYNEQFF.

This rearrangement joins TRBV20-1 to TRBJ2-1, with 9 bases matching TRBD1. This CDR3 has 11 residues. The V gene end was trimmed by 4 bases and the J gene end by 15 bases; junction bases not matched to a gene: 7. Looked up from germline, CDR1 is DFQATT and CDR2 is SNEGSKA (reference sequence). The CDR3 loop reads CSATRQGQGFF. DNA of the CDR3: TGCAGTGCTACCAGACAGGGACAGGGGTTCTTC.

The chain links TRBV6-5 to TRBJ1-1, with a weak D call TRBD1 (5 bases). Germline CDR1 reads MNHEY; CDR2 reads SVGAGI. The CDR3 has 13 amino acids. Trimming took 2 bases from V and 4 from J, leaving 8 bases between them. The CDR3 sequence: CASSYAGGTEAFF. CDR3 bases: TGTGCCAGCAGTTACGCCGGGGGCACTGAAGCTTTCTTT.

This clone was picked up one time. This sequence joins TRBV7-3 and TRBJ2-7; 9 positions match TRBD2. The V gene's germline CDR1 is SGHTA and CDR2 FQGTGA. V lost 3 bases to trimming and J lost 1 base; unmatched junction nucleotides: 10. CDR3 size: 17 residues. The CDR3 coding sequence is TGTGCCAGCAGCTTGCGACTAGCGGCCAACATATCCTACGAGCAGTACTTC. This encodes CASSLRLAANISYEQYF.

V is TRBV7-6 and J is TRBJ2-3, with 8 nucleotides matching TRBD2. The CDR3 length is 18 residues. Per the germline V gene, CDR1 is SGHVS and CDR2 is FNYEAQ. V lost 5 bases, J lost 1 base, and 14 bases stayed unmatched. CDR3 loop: CASSRGVGGSGGTDTQYF. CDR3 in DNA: TGTGCCAGCAGCCGAGGGGTCGGGGGTAGCGGGGGCACAGATACGCAGTATTTT.

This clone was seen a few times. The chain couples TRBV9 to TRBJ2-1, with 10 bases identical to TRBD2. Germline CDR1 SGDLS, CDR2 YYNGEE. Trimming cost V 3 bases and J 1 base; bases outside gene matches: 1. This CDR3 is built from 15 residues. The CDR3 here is CASSGTSGSYNEQFF. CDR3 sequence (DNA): TGTGCCAGCAGCGGGACTAGCGGATCCTACAATGAGCAGTTCTTC.

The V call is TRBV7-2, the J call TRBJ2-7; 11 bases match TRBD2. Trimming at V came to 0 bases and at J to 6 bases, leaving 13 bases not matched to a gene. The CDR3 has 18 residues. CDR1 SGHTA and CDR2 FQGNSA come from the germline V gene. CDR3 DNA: TGTGCCAGCAGCTTAGCGCATATAGCGGGAGGGGTCCCTGGCGAGCAGTACTTC. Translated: CASSLAHIAGGVPGEQYF.

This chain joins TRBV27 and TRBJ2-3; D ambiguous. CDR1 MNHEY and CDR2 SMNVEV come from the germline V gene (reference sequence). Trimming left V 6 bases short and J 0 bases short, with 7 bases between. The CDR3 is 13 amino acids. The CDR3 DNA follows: TGTGCCAGCAGGTTCATTAGCACAGATACGCAGTATTTT. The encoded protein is CASRFISTDTQYF.

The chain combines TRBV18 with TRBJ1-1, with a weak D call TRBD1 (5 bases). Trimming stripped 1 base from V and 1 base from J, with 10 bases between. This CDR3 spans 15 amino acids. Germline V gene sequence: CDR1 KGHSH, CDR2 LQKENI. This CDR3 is CASSPRGAANTEAFF. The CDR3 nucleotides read TGTGCCAGCTCACCACGCGGGGCGGCGAACACTGAAGCTTTCTTT.

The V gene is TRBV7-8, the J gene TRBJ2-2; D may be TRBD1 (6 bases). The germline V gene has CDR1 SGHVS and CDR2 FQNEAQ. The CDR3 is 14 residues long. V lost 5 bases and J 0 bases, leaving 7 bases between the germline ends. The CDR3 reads CASSGQPNTGELFF. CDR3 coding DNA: TGTGCCAGCAGCGGACAGCCGAACACCGGGGAGCTGTTTTTT.

The chain's CDR3 is CASSKTGVGSYNEQFF. The CDR3 nucleotides read TGCGCCAGCAGCAAGACAGGGGTCGGCTCCTACAATGAGCAGTTCTTC. The chain employs TRBV5-1 and TRBJ2-1; 8 positions agree with TRBD1. The CDR3 runs 16 residues. J lost 0 bases, V lost 4 bases, and 6 bases had no gene match. Germline CDR1 reads SGHRS; CDR2 reads YFSETQ.

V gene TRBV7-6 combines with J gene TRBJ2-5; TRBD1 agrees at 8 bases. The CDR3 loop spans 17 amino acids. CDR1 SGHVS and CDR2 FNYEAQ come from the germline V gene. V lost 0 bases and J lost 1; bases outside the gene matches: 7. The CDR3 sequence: CASSLARGTGGQETQYF. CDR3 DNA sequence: TGTGCCAGCAGCTTAGCGCGTGGCACAGGGGGCCAAGAGACCCAGTACTTC.

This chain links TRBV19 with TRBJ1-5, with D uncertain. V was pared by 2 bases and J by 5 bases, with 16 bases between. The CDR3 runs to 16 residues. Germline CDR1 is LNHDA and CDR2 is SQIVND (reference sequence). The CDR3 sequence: CASSIQVSQLHQPQHF. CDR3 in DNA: TGTGCCAGTAGTATACAGGTTTCGCAGCTCCATCAGCCCCAGCATTTT.

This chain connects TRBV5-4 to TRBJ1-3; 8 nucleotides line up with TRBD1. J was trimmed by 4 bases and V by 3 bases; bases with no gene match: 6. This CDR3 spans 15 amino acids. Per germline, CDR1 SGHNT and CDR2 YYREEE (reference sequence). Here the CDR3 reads CASSSSGGPGNTIYF. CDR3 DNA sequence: TGTGCCAGCAGCTCCTCAGGGGGCCCGGGAAACACCATATATTTT.

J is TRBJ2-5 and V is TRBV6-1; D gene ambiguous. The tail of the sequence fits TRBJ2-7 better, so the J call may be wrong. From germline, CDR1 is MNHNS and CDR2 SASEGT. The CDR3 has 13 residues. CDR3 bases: TGTGCCAGCTCGTCGGAACCGAACTACGAGCAGTACTTC. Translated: CASSSEPNYEQYF.

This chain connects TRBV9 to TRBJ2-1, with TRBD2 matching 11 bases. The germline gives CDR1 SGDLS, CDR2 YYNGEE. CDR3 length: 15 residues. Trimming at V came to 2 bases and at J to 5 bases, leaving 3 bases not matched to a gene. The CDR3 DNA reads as TGTGCCAGCAGCGTGGAACTAGCGGGAGACAATGAGCAGTTCTTC. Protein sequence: CASSVELAGDNEQFF.

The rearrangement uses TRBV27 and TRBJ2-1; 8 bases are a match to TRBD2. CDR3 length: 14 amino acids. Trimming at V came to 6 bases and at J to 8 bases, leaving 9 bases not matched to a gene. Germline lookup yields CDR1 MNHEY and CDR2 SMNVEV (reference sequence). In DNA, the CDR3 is TGTGCCAGCAGCCATGGGACTAGTATGTATGAGCAGTTCTTC. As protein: CASSHGTSMYEQFF.

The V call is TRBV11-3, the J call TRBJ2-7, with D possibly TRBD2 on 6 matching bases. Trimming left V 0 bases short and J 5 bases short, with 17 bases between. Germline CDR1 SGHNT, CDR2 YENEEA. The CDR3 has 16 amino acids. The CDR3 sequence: CASSLDQEWRGHEQYF. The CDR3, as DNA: TGTGCCAGCAGCTTAGATCAGGAGTGGAGGGGCCACGAGCAGTACTTC.

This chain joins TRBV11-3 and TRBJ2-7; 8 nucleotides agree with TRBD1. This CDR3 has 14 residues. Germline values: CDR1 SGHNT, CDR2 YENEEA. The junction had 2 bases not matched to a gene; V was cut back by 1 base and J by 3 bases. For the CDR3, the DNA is TGTGCCAGCAGCTTAGCGGGACAGGACTACGAGCAGTACTTC. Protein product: CASSLAGQDYEQYF. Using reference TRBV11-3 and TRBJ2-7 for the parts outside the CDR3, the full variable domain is EAGVVQSPRYKIIEKKQPVAFWCNPISGHNTLYWYLQNLGQGPELLIRYENEEAVDDSQLPKDRFSAERLKGVDSTLKIQPAELGDSAVYLCASSLAGQDYEQYFGPGTRLTVT.

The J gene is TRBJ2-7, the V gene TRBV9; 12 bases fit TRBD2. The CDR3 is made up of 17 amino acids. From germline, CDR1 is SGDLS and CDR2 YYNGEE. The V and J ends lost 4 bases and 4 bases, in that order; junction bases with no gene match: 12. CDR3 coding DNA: TGTGCCAGCAGCCCCGGGCGTTCTAGCGGGGGGGCTTACGAGCAGTACTTC. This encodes CASSPGRSSGGAYEQYF.

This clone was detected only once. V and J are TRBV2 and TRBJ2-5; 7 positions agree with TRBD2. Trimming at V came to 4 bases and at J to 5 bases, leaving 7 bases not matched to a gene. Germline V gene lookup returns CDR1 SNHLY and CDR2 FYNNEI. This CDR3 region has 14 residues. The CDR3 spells CASSGIAGGETQYF. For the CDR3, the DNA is TGTGCCAGCAGTGGAATAGCGGGTGGGGAGACCCAGTACTTC.

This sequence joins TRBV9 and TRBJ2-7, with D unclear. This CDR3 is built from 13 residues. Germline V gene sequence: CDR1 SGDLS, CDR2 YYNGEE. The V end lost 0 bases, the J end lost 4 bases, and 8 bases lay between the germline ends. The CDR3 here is CASSVDAAYEQYF. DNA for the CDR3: TGTGCCAGCAGCGTAGACGCGGCTTACGAGCAGTACTTC.

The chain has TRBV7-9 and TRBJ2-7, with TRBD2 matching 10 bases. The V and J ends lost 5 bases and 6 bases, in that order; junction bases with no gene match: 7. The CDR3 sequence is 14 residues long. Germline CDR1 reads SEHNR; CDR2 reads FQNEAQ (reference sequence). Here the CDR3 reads CASSPSGRAGEQYF. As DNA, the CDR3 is TGTGCCAGCAGCCCCAGCGGGAGGGCCGGCGAGCAGTACTTC.

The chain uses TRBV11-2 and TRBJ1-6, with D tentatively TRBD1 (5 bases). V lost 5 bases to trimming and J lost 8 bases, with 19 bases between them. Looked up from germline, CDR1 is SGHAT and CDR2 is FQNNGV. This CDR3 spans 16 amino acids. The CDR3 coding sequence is TGTGCCAGCAGCCCCACGGTGGGGCAGGGTTATTCACCCCTCCACTTT. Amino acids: CASSPTVGQGYSPLHF.